The T cell receptor beta chain described here comes from a study of T cell responses to AZD1222 COVID-19 vaccine. The germline gives CDR1 MDHEN, CDR2 SYDVKM. The CDR3 contains 17 residues. The ends lost 5 bases at V and 0 bases at J; junction bases unmatched: 9. The table came from immunoSEQ multiplex PCR; TCRdb's copy has only in-frame clones and leaves some out. Among roughly 200,000 clones listed, around 88% were seen once. The sequence was obtained from an adult in good health. The sample in question was peripheral blood, obtained on day 0 of AZD1222 vaccination. This sequence joins TRBV28 and TRBJ2-4; 8 nucleotides align to TRBD1. Here the CDR3 reads CASSHRRTGLAKNIQYF. The CDR3, as DNA: TGTGCCAGCAGTCACCGACGGACAGGGCTAGCCAAAAACATTCAGTACTTC.